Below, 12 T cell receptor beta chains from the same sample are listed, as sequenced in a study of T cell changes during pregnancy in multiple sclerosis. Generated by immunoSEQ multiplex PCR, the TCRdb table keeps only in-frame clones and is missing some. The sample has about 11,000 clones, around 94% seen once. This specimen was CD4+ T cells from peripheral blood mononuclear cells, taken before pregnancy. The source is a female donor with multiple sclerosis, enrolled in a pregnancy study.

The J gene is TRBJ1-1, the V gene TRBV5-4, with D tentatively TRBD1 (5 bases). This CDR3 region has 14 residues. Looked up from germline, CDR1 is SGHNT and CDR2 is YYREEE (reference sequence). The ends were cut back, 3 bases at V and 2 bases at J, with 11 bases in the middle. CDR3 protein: CASSWGGSNTEAFF. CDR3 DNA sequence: TGTGCCAGCAGCTGGGGGGGGTCCAACACTGAAGCTTTCTTT. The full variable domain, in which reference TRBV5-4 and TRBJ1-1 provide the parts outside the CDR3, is ETGVTQSPTHLIKTRGQQVTLRCSSQSGHNTVSWYQQALGQGPQFIFQYYREEENGRGNFPPRFSGLQFPNYSSELNVNALELDDSALYLCASSWGGSNTEAFFGQGTRLTVV.

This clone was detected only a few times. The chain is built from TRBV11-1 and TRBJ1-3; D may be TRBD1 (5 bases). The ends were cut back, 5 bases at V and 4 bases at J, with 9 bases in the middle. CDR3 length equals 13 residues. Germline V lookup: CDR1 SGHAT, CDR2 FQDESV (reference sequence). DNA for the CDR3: TGTGCCAGCAGCCCCGCAGGGGGAAACACCATATATTTT. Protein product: CASSPAGGNTIYF. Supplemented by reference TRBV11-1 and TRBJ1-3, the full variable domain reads EAEVAQSPRYKITEKSQAVAFWCDPISGHATLYWYRQILGQGPELLVQFQDESVVDDSQLPKDRFSAERLKGVDSTLKIQPAELGDSAMYLCASSPAGGNTIYFGEGSWLTVV.

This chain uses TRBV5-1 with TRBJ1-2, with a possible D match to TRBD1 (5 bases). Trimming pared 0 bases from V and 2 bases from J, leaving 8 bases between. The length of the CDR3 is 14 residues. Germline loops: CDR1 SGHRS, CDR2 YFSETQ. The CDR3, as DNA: TGCGCCAGCAGCTTGGAGGGGTTGAACTATGGCTACACCTTC. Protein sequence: CASSLEGLNYGYTF.

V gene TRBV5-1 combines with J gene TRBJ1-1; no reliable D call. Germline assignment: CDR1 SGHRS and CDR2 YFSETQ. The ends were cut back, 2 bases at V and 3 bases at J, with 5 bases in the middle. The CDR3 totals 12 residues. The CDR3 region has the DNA TGCGCCAGCAGCTTCACGGACACTGAAGCTTTCTTT. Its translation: CASSFTDTEAFF. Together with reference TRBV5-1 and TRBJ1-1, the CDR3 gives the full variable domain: KAGVTQTPRYLIKTRGQQVTLSCSPISGHRSVSWYQQTPGQGLQFLFEYFSETQRNKGNFPGRFSGRQFSNSRSEMNVSTLELGDSALYLCASSFTDTEAFFGQGTRLTVV.

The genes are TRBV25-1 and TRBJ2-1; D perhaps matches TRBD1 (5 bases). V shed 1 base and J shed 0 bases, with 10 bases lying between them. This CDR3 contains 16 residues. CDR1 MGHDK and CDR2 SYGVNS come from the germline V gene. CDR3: CASSEFRGSSYNEQFF. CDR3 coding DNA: TGTGCCAGCAGTGAATTTAGGGGAAGCTCCTACAATGAGCAGTTCTTC. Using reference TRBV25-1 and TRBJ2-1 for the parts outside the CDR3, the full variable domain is EADIYQTPRYLVIGTGKKITLECSQTMGHDKMYWYQQDPGMELHLIHYSYGVNSTEKGDLSSESTVSRIRTEHFPLTLESARPSHTSQYLCASSEFRGSSYNEQFFGPGTRLTVL.

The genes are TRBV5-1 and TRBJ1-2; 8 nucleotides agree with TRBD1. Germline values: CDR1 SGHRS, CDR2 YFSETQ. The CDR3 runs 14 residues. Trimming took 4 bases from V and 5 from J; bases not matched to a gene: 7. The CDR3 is CASSIWDRSYGYTF. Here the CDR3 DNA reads TGCGCCAGCAGCATCTGGGACAGGTCATATGGCTACACCTTC.

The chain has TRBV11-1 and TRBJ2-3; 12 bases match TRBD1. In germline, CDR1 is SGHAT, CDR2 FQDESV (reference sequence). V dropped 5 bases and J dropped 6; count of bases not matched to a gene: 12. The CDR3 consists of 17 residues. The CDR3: CASSPRDRGHLADTQYF. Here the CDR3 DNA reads TGTGCCAGCAGCCCCCGGGACAGGGGGCATTTGGCGGATACGCAGTATTTT.

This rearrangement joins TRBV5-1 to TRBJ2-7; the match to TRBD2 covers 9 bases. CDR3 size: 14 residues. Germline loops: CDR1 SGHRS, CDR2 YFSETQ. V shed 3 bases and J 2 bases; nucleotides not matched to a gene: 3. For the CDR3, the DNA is TGCGCCAGCAGCTCAAGCGGGGGGCCCTACGAGCAGTACTTC. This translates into CASSSSGGPYEQYF.

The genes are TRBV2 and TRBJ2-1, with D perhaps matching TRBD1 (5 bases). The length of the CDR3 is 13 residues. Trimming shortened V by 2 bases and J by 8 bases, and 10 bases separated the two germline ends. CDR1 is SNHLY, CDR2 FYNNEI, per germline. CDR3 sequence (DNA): TGTGCCAGCAGTGAAAGGGGCGTGGATGAGCAGTTCTTC. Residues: CASSERGVDEQFF.

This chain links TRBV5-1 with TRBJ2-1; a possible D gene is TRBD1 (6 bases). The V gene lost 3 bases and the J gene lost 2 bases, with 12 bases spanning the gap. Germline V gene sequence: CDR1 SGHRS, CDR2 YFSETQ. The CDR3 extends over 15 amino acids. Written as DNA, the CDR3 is TGCGCCAGCAGCTCCACCGGGACAACCTACAATGAGCAGTTCTTC. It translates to CASSSTGTTYNEQFF.

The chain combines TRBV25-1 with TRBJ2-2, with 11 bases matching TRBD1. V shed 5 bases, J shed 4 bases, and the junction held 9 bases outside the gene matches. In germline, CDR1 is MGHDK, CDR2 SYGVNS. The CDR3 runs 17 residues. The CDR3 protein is CASSSRTGGFGTGELFF. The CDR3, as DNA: TGTGCCAGCAGTAGTAGGACAGGGGGCTTTGGCACCGGGGAGCTGTTTTTT. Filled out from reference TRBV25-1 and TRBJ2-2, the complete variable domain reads EADIYQTPRYLVIGTGKKITLECSQTMGHDKMYWYQQDPGMELHLIHYSYGVNSTEKGDLSSESTVSRIRTEHFPLTLESARPSHTSQYLCASSSRTGGFGTGELFFGEGSRLTVL.

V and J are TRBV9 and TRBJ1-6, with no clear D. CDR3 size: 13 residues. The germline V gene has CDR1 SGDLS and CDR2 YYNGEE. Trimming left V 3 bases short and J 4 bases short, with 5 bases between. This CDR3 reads CASSELYNSPLHF. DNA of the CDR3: TGTGCCAGCAGCGAGCTATATAATTCACCCCTCCACTTT.